The present T cell receptor (beta chain) was sequenced within a study of cytomegalovirus exposure and HLA in healthy donors. Whole-study results and caveats: As a later analysis showed, several of the most significant clusters appeared to be linked to common viral pathogens.

This CDR3 comprises 16 residues. The germline gives CDR1 SEHNR, CDR2 FQNEAQ (reference sequence). Trimming took off 1 base at V and 7 bases at J, with 16 bases between the two ends. On this clone itself: Its antigen is not known.

The PCR made use of 60 Vbeta and 13 Jbeta primers. TCRdb keeps only in-frame clones here, not all; method: immunoSEQ multiplex PCR. The repertoire holds about 220,000 clones, with over 80% as singletons. This receptor was taken from a boy younger than 10 in good health and CMV-seronegative. The specimen was PBMCs. The chain joins TRBV7-9 to TRBJ1-4, with D uncertain. CDR3 DNA sequence: TGTGCCAGCAGCTTAGAGGCTAGTGGGAGGAGTGAAAAACTGTTTTTT. Translated: CASSLEASGRSEKLFF.